This TCR beta chain stems from a study of shared clonotypes between healthy human individuals. Study outcomes and limitations: The study generally estimated greater richness for naive than memory subsets. Shared clonotypes across all four donors exceeded non-shared ones in generation probability.

A word on this clone: The target antigen is unknown.

Data came from immunoSEQ multiplex PCR; TCRdb stores just in-frame clones and leaves some out. The top ten clones hold about 0.38% of a sample with roughly 2,500,000 clones, approximately 93% of them seen once. Only Caucasian adults living in Nashville, Tennessee served as donors. In germline, CDR1 is MNHNS, CDR2 SASEGT. This CDR3 region has 12 residues. V was shortened by 2 bases and J by 9 bases, with 8 bases between the two germline ends. The sequenced sample consisted of naive CD4+ T cells from PBMCs. Noted subset: CD45RA+ positively selected. This chain connects TRBV6-1 to TRBJ2-1; D unclear. This TCR was sampled from a man aged 18 to 35 in good health. Some clones in this sample may be carry-over from other donors' samples. CDR3 sequence: CASSEPQREQFF. For the CDR3, the DNA is TGTGCCAGCAGTGAACCCCAGCGTGAGCAGTTCTTC.